This T cell receptor beta chain is drawn from a study of neurological immune-mediated disorders. Points from the study as a whole: Subjects shared no identical expanded-clone CDR3 amino acid sequences, suggesting private TCR-beta repertoires in all groups.

5'RACE employing 10-nucleotide random UMIs yielded the cDNA. A single record per CDR3 protein comes from TCRdb applying MiXCR to the 5' RACE reads. The sample consists of roughly 15,000 distinct CDR3 sequences, approximately 14% of them appearing once. PBMCs stored at -80 C, numbering 2 million, were the origin of the unsorted libraries. This clonotype has ten or more counts. Its cognate antigen is unknown. Sequenced material: PBMCs. This sequence was found in a man aged 55 to 70 with HTLV-1-associated myelopathy (HAM/TSP).

The CDR3 coding sequence is TGTGCCAGCTCACCACCGAGGACTACCGGAGAGACCCAGTACTTC. It specifies CASSPPRTTGETQYF. The chain combines TRBV18 with TRBJ2-5, with D perhaps matching TRBD2 (6 bases). The ends were cut back, 0 bases at V and 4 bases at J, with 12 bases in the middle. This CDR3 is 15 amino acids long. Germline assignment: CDR1 KGHSH and CDR2 LQKENI.